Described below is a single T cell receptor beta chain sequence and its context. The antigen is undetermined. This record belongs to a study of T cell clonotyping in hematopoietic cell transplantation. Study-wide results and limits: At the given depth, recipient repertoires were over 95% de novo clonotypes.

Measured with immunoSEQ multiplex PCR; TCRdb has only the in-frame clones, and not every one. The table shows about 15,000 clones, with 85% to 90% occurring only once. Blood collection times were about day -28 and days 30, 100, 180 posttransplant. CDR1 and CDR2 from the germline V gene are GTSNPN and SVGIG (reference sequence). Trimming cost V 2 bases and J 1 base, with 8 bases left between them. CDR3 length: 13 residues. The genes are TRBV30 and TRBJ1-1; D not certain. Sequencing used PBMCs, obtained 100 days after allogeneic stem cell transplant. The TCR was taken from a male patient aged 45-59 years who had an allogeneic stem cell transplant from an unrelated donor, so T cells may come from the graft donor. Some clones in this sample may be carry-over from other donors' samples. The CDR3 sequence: CAWSRQWNTEAFF. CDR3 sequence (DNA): TGTGCCTGGAGTCGCCAGTGGAACACTGAAGCTTTCTTT. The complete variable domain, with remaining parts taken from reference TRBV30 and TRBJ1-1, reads SQTIHQWPATLVQPVGSPLSLECTVEGTSNPNLYWYRQAAGRGLQLLFYSVGIGQISSEVPQNLSASRPQDRQFILSSKKLLLSDSGFYLCAWSRQWNTEAFFGQGTRLTVV.